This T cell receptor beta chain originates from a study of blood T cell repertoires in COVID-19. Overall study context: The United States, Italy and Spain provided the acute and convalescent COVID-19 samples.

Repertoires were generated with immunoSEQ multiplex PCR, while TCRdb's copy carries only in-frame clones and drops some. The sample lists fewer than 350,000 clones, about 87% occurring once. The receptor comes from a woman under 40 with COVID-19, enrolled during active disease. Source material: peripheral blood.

CDR3 in amino acids: CASSTAGGTGELFF. The CDR3 nucleotides read TGTGCCAGCAGCACCGCCGGGGGGACCGGGGAGCTGTTTTTT. The chain links TRBV7-2 to TRBJ2-2; 7 bases map to TRBD2. CDR1 is SGHTA and CDR2 is FQGNSA in the germline V gene. The ends lost 5 bases at V and 5 bases at J; junction bases unmatched: 5. The CDR3 spans 14 residues.